One and the same sample provided the 18 T cell receptor beta chains below, sequenced in a study of vaccination and CD4 T cells after COVID-19. These receptors lack a known antigen. The treatment is: roughly nine-day PBMC culture with coronavirus spike peptide pools or control peptides (ViraFEST assay). The assay that was used to sequence DNA from cultured CD4+ T cells was the Oncomine TCR Beta short-read assay. TCRdb recomputed calls from the PCR reads with MiXCR, one row per CDR3 protein. The data hold 15,000 to 20,000 distinct CDR3 sequences, with 60% observed a single time. The sample comprised CD4+ T cells from blood, cultured in vitro. Receptor source: a human donor who had recovered from COVID-19.

The chain is built from TRBV5-4 and TRBJ1-3, with 11 bases lining up with TRBD1. The junction had 3 bases not matched to a gene; V was cut back by 4 bases and J by 3 bases. Germline CDR1 SGHNT, CDR2 YYREEE (reference sequence). The length of the CDR3 is 15 residues. DNA of the CDR3: TGTGCCAGCAGCCTGGACAGGGGGCATGGAAACACCATATATTTT. The encoded protein is CASSLDRGHGNTIYF.

In this sample, this clonotype turned up once. One end of the junction is discordant with germline, which a read error may explain. The chain has TRBV6-5 and TRBJ1-1; no firm D call. The length of the CDR3 is 14 residues. Per germline, CDR1 MNHEY and CDR2 SVGAGI. CDR3 nucleotide sequence: TGTGCCAACAGTTACGTCAAGGAGATTACTGAAGCTTTCTTT. As protein: CANSYVKEITEAFF.

This chain joins TRBV27 and TRBJ2-3, with D unclear. This CDR3 region has 15 residues. V lost 4 bases and J lost 0, with 11 bases in between. Germline V gives CDR1 MNHEY, CDR2 SMNVEV (reference sequence). The CDR3 spells CASSSPSSSTDTQYF. Written as DNA, the CDR3 is TGTGCCAGCAGTTCCCCCAGCTCGAGCACAGATACGCAGTATTTT.

In this sample, this clonotype turned up a few times. The CDR3: CASTRTGNSGANVLTF. In DNA form, the CDR3 reads TGTGCCAGCACCCGGACAGGGAATTCTGGGGCCAACGTCCTGACTTTC. The rearrangement joins TRBV5-4 to TRBJ2-6, with 8 bases identical to TRBD1. This CDR3 contains 16 residues. Per the germline V gene, CDR1 is SGHNT and CDR2 is YYREEE (reference sequence). V gave up 6 bases and J gave up 1 base; unmatched junction bases: 6.

The gene calls are TRBV20-1 and TRBJ2-4; 10 bases fit TRBD1. Per the germline V gene, CDR1 is DFQATT and CDR2 is SNEGSKA (reference sequence). V was clipped by 6 bases and J by 11 bases; unmatched bases: 10. There are 13 residues in the CDR3. Here the CDR3 reads CSAHPDRGGVQYF. The CDR3 coding sequence is TGCAGTGCACACCCGGACAGGGGGGGAGTTCAGTACTTC.

In its sample, this clonotype was seen a few times. This sequence joins TRBV20-1 and TRBJ2-3; 11 nucleotides align to TRBD2. This CDR3 is 17 amino acids long. V lost 5 bases to trimming and J lost 0 bases; unmatched junction nucleotides: 10. Germline V gives CDR1 DFQATT, CDR2 SNEGSKA (reference sequence). The CDR3 spells CSAYSGGAPISTDTQYF. The CDR3 nucleotides are TGCAGTGCTTATAGCGGGGGGGCTCCTATAAGCACAGATACGCAGTATTTT.

V gene TRBV7-2 combines with J gene TRBJ1-1; D gene ambiguous. The CDR3 loop spans 13 amino acids. Germline CDR1 reads SGHTA; CDR2 reads FQGNSA. V dropped 3 bases and J dropped 7 bases, with 12 bases sitting between them. CDR3 in DNA: TGTGCCAGCAGCTTCCGATGGCATAATGAAGCTTTCTTT. This encodes CASSFRWHNEAFF.

The chain recombines TRBV20-1 with TRBJ2-7; TRBD1 agrees at 7 bases. The CDR3 has 13 amino acids. J was trimmed by 3 bases and V by 3 bases; bases with no gene match: 5. CDR1 and CDR2 from the germline V gene are DFQATT and SNEGSKA (reference sequence). In DNA form, the CDR3 reads TGCAGTGCTAGCCTGGGACAGTTCTACGAGCAGTACTTC. This codes for CSASLGQFYEQYF.

In its sample, this clonotype was seen once. The rearrangement uses TRBV20-1 and TRBJ2-1, with D perhaps assigned TRBD1 or TRBD2 (5 bases each). Germline V gene data show CDR1 as DFQATT and CDR2 as SNEGSKA (reference sequence). The CDR3 sequence is 15 residues long. Trimming left V 0 bases short and J 2 bases short, with 11 bases between. For the CDR3, the DNA is TGCAGTGCTAGAGATTCGGGACGTGCCTACAATGAGCAGTTCTTC. Translated: CSARDSGRAYNEQFF.

V gene TRBV5-4 combines with J gene TRBJ2-5; 10 bases agree with TRBD2. Germline lookup yields CDR1 SGHNT and CDR2 YYREEE (reference sequence). V shed 2 bases, J shed 4 bases, and the junction held 8 bases outside the gene matches. The CDR3 runs 16 residues. As DNA, the CDR3 is TGTGCCAGCAGCTTCGGAGCGGGGGGGCCTGGAGAGACCCAGTACTTC. Translating gives CASSFGAGGPGETQYF.

The chain uses TRBV7-9 and TRBJ2-5, with 8 nucleotides matching TRBD1. The CDR3 totals 14 residues. CDR1 and CDR2 (germline): SEHNR, FQNEAQ (reference sequence). The V gene end was trimmed by 4 bases and the J gene end by 4 bases; junction bases not matched to a gene: 5. The CDR3 nucleotides read TGTGCCAGCAGCTATACTACAGGGGGAGAGACCCAGTACTTC. Translated, it gives CASSYTTGGETQYF.

The chain has TRBV6-2 or TRBV6-3 and TRBJ2-5; TRBD1 might be the D (5 bases). Germline-derived CDR1 and CDR2 are MNHEY and SVGEGT. This CDR3 region has 16 residues. V was clipped by 10 bases and J by 1 base, with 22 bases between them. CDR3 sequence reads: CATRPGLGWGQETQYF. For the CDR3, the DNA is TGTGCCACCAGACCAGGGTTGGGTTGGGGCCAAGAGACCCAGTACTTC.

This clonotype showed up just a few times. The genes are TRBV7-6 and TRBJ1-2; TRBD1 might be the D (5 bases). This CDR3 contains 14 residues. Germline-derived CDR1 and CDR2 are SGHVS and FNYEAQ. Trimming took 1 base from V and 4 from J, leaving 10 bases between them. The CDR3 nucleotides read TGTGCCAGCAGCTTAGACGAGGGGTCCTATGGCTACACCTTC. Its protein product is CASSLDEGSYGYTF.

The chain uses TRBV11-3 and TRBJ2-3; 10 bases fit TRBD2. CDR1 and CDR2 (germline): SGHNT, YENEEA. J lost 0 bases, V lost 6 bases, and 12 bases had no gene match. This CDR3 is built from 18 residues. The CDR3: CASSRGLASYLSTDTQYF. The CDR3 nucleotides are TGTGCCAGCAGTCGGGGACTAGCGAGCTATCTTAGCACAGATACGCAGTATTTT.

In DNA form, the CDR3 reads TGTGCCAGCAGTTCGGCGTTGGGGGGGACCACAGATACGCAGTATTTT. It is translated as CASSSALGGTTDTQYF. The gene calls are TRBV2 and TRBJ2-3; 7 nucleotides agree with TRBD2. J lost 2 bases, V lost 5 bases, and 10 bases had no gene match. This CDR3 comprises 16 residues. Germline V gene sequence: CDR1 SNHLY, CDR2 FYNNEI.

This clonotype has just one count. V usage is TRBV20-1 and J usage is TRBJ1-1; D possibly corresponds to TRBD1 (5 bases). Trimming removed 3 bases at V and 5 bases at J, with 13 bases between. The CDR3 length is 13 residues. Per the germline V gene, CDR1 is DFQATT and CDR2 is SNEGSKA (reference sequence). The CDR3 DNA reads as TGCAGTGCTAGCGGGGGAGGAGATACTGAAGCTTTCTTT. This encodes CSASGGGDTEAFF.

The CDR3 is CASSLGVGIWAQEQYF. DNA of the CDR3: TGTGCCAGCAGCTTGGGCGTCGGGATATGGGCGCAGGAGCAGTACTTC. The J gene is TRBJ2-7, the V gene TRBV5-4; D may be TRBD2 (5 bases). Germline V CDR1 and CDR2: SGHNT, YYREEE (reference sequence). Trimming shortened V by 0 bases and J by 7 bases, and 20 bases separated the two germline ends. The CDR3 is 16 residues long.

The chain is built from TRBV20-1 and TRBJ2-5; 8 nucleotides line up with TRBD1. Germline CDR1 reads DFQATT; CDR2 reads SNEGSKA (reference sequence). V shed 3 bases, J shed 5 bases, and the junction held 5 bases outside the gene matches. The CDR3 spans 13 residues. The CDR3 bases are TGCAGTGCTAGGGAGACAGGGGTTGAGACCCAGTACTTC. Its translation is CSARETGVETQYF.